This T cell receptor (beta chain) originates from a study of OX40 agonist ivuxolimab in advanced cancers. Points on this clone: Its target is not known.

No patient had autoimmune disease or received systemic immunosuppression. Points from the study as a whole: Both blood CD4+ and CD8+ T cells showed clonal growth by week 6 at 0.1 to 3.0 mg/kg. Antigen specificity of clonally expanded peripheral T cells was not established.

Data came from immunoSEQ multiplex PCR; TCRdb stores just in-frame clones and leaves some out. The table includes over 65,000 clones, about four fifths detected once. Trimming took 0 bases from V and 3 from J, leaving 11 bases between them. The CDR3 consists of 15 residues. Germline CDR1 is MNHNS and CDR2 is SASEGT. The clonotype comes from an adult with an advanced solid tumor such as melanoma, head and neck, liver or kidney cancer. Material: CD4+ or CD8+ T cells sorted from blood, obtained in a trial of the OX40 agonist ivuxolimab. The chain carries TRBV6-1 and TRBJ2-5, with D uncertain. The CDR3 sequence: CASSEARWVEETQYF. The DNA for the CDR3 is TGTGCCAGCAGTGAAGCGCGATGGGTAGAAGAGACCCAGTACTTC.